The TCR beta chain described here comes from a study of a mutant IDH1 vaccine in newly diagnosed glioma. Study-wide background: Following radiotherapy alone, or alongside temozolomide cycles, vaccination was started after an interval of 4-6 weeks. Among treated patients, approximately 60% were male and around 38% female, and mean age was approximately 43 years. Beforehand, treatment had been radiotherapy, temozolomide, or both; the majority received both.

This clone occurred a few times. The antigen remains unidentified. Indicated time point: week 5, during vaccination. Vaccination comprised doses that each held 300 ug of mutant IDH1 20-mer peptide, plus topical imiquimod. Sequencing used immunoSEQ multiplex PCR; TCRdb keeps in-frame clones, though not all of them. Seen here are 60,000 or so clones, approximately 79% observed once, and the top ten hold 3% to 3.5%. The specimen comprised PBMCs, sampled from a glioma patient whose treatment included an IDH1 peptide vaccine. This clonotype was obtained from a woman in her late teens or twenties with glioma. Some clones in this sample may be carry-over from other donors' samples.

Written as DNA, the CDR3 is TGTGCCAGCAGCTTAGTCTCTACTAACTATGGCTACACCTTC. Translating it yields CASSLVSTNYGYTF. The rearrangement links TRBV7-9 to TRBJ1-2, with D unresolved. Trimming removed 1 base from V and 0 bases from J, with 6 bases in between. Per germline, CDR1 SEHNR and CDR2 FQNEAQ (reference sequence). This CDR3 is 14 amino acids long.